This T cell receptor (beta chain) was obtained from a study of T cell changes during pregnancy in multiple sclerosis. This CDR3 comprises 12 residues. In germline, CDR1 is MGHDK, CDR2 SYGVNS. Trimming removed 6 bases from V and 6 bases from J, with 12 bases in between. This clone occurred once. Data came from immunoSEQ multiplex PCR; TCRdb stores just in-frame clones and leaves some out. Among tens of thousands of clones listed, about 90% were seen once. The TCR originated in a female donor with multiple sclerosis, enrolled in a pregnancy study. The specimen was CD4+ T cells from peripheral blood mononuclear cells, collected in the second trimester of pregnancy. This chain connects TRBV25-1 to TRBJ2-7, with a tentative D call TRBD2 (6 bases). For the CDR3, the DNA is TGTGCCAGCAGGGGGGTGGGGGGCGAGCAGTACTTC. It specifies CASRGVGGEQYF.